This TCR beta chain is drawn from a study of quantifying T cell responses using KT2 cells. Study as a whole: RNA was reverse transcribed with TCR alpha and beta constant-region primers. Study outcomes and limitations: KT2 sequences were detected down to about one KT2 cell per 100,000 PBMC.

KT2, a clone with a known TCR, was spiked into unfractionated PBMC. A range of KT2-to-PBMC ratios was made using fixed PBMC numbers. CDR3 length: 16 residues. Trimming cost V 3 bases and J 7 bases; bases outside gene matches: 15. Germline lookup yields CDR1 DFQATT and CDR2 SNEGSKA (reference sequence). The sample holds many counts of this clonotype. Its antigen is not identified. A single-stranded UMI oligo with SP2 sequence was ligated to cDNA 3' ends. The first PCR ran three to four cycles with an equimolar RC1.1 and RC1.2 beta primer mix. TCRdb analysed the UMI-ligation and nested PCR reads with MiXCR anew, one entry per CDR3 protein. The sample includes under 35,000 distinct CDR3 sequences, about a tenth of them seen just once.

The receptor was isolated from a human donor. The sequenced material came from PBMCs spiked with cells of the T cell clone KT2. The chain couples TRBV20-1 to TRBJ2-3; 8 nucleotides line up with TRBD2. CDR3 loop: CSASSFLGLDTYTQYF. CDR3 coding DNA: TGCAGTGCTAGCTCGTTTTTGGGACTAGATACTTATACGCAGTATTTT.